A single sample gave rise to the 11 T cell receptor beta chains below, sequenced in a study of OX40 agonist ivuxolimab in advanced cancers. The assay was immunoSEQ multiplex PCR, and TCRdb's table has in-frame clones only and misses some. The data show about 58,000 clones, 91% seen once. Sequenced here: CD4+ or CD8+ T cells sorted from blood, sampled in a trial of the OX40 agonist ivuxolimab. Receptor source: an adult with an advanced solid tumor such as melanoma, head and neck, liver or kidney cancer.

The CDR3 loop is CASSLGQVNEQYF. In nucleotides, the CDR3 is TGTGCCAGCAGTTTGGGACAGGTGAACGAGCAGTACTTC. The rearrangement links TRBV2 to TRBJ2-7, with 8 bases matching TRBD1. The length of the CDR3 is 13 residues. The V gene end was trimmed by 5 bases and the J gene end by 5 bases; junction bases not matched to a gene: 5. Germline CDR1 and CDR2: SNHLY and FYNNEI.

DNA of the CDR3: TGTGCCAGCAGTGGGGCAGGGGCCAGCAATCAGCCCCAGCATTTT. This codes for CASSGAGASNQPQHF. The chain uses TRBV6-1 and TRBJ1-5; the D gene is possibly TRBD1 (6 bases). The germline gives CDR1 MNHNS, CDR2 SASEGT. This CDR3 comprises 15 residues. Deletions cut 4 bases from V and 1 base from J, with 11 bases between.

This clone has more than one count but fewer than ten. The chain combines TRBV7-2 with TRBJ1-1, with 7 bases matching TRBD1. Trimming removed 5 bases from V and 4 bases from J; junction bases left unmatched: 7. The CDR3 has 14 amino acids. Germline assignment: CDR1 SGHTA and CDR2 FQGNSA. For the CDR3, the DNA is TGTGCCAGCAGCCAGGGGGGATCTGTCACTGAAGCTTTCTTT. Its translation: CASSQGGSVTEAFF.

This clone was seen only once. This chain's CDR3 is CASSRYPELAGEETQYF. CDR3 DNA sequence: TGTGCCAGCAGCCGATATCCGGAGTTAGCGGGAGAGGAGACCCAGTACTTC. The V gene is TRBV7-6, the J gene TRBJ2-5; 9 nucleotides match TRBD2. The CDR3 has 17 residues. From germline, CDR1 is SGHVS and CDR2 FNYEAQ. J was trimmed by 5 bases and V by 5 bases; bases with no gene match: 15.

In this sample, this clone turned up a few times. The chain links TRBV11-2 to TRBJ1-2; 7 positions agree with TRBD1. V lost 5 bases, J lost 7 bases, and 10 bases stayed unmatched. Germline lookup yields CDR1 SGHAT and CDR2 FQNNGV. CDR3 length: 14 residues. DNA for the CDR3: TGTGCCAGCAGCCCCCGACAGGGACAAACTGGCTACACCTTC. Encoded protein: CASSPRQGQTGYTF. Full variable domain (missing parts from reference TRBV11-2 and TRBJ1-2): EAGVAQSPRYKIIEKRQSVAFWCNPISGHATLYWYQQILGQGPKLLIQFQNNGVVDDSQLPKDRFSAERLKGVDSTLKIQPAKLEDSAVYLCASSPRQGQTGYTFGSGTRLTVV.

The CDR3 reads CASSDTPTSTDTQYF. The CDR3 DNA reads as TGTGCCAGCAGTGACACCCCCACTAGCACAGATACGCAGTATTTT. The chain recombines TRBV6-1 with TRBJ2-3; D ambiguous. V was shortened by 3 bases and J by 0 bases, with 10 bases between the two germline ends. The CDR3 length is 15 residues. Germline values: CDR1 MNHNS, CDR2 SASEGT.

The chain employs TRBV5-5 and TRBJ1-2; D call uncertain. V dropped 2 bases and J dropped 2 bases, with 7 bases sitting between them. Germline V gene data show CDR1 as SGHKS and CDR2 as YYEKEE (reference sequence). This CDR3 is 13 amino acids long. The CDR3 nucleotides are TGTGCCAGCAGCTTCGGGCCAAACTATGGCTACACCTTC. It encodes CASSFGPNYGYTF.

This chain connects TRBV6-1 to TRBJ2-5; 8 bases are shared with TRBD2. The V gene's germline CDR1 is MNHNS and CDR2 SASEGT. The CDR3 contains 15 residues. The J segment lost 2 bases and the V segment lost 6 bases, leaving 8 bases of the junction unmatched. The CDR3 is CASSQLAVGQETQYF. The CDR3 coding sequence is TGTGCCAGCAGCCAACTAGCGGTAGGGCAAGAGACCCAGTACTTC.

The V and J genes are TRBV11-1 and TRBJ1-1, with 12 bases lining up with TRBD1. With V trimmed by 3 bases and J by 11 bases, 4 bases remained unmatched. Germline V lookup: CDR1 SGHAT, CDR2 FQDESV (reference sequence). The CDR3 contains 13 residues. The CDR3 region has the DNA TGTGCCAGCAGCTTGGGACAGGGGGCGATGGCTTTCTTT. Translating it yields CASSLGQGAMAFF.

The V gene is TRBV9, the J gene TRBJ2-3, with TRBD2 identical over 12 bases. The CDR3 loop spans 16 amino acids. The J segment lost 4 bases and the V segment lost 4 bases, leaving 7 bases of the junction unmatched. CDR1 is SGDLS, CDR2 YYNGEE, per germline. CDR3 DNA sequence: TGTGCCAGCAGCACCCGGACTAGCGGGGTCGCAGATACGCAGTATTTT. Translating it yields CASSTRTSGVADTQYF.

This rearrangement joins TRBV9 to TRBJ2-5; TRBD2 is a possible D gene (6 bases). Trimming took off 2 bases at V and 5 bases at J, with 13 bases between the two ends. Germline V gene data show CDR1 as SGDLS and CDR2 as YYNGEE. The CDR3 loop spans 14 amino acids. CDR3 coding DNA: TGTGCCAGCAGCGTGACGACTAGTACGGAGACCCAGTACTTC. Translated: CASSVTTSTETQYF. Supplemented by reference TRBV9 and TRBJ2-5, the full variable domain reads DSGVTQTPKHLITATGQRVTLRCSPRSGDLSVYWYQQSLDQGLQFLIQYYNGEERAKGNILERFSAQQFPDLHSELNLSSLELGDSALYFCASSVTTSTETQYFGPGTRLLVL.